Listed below are T cell receptor beta chains from one sample, sequenced in a study of cytomegalovirus exposure and HLA in healthy donors. TCRdb's copy holds only in-frame clones and misses some; the assay was immunoSEQ multiplex PCR. The table has 250,000 to 350,000 clones, more than 80% seen once; the top ten hold around 0.8%. Sequenced sample: PBMCs. Receptors were obtained from a woman aged 18 to 35 in good health and CMV-seronegative. CDR3s include the opening cysteine and the closing phenylalanine or tryptophan. The D gene is left open where the match is weak. Rows give clone size only sometimes, using once, few, many, or a class for an expanded clone.

V	J	size	D	CDR3	DNA
TRBV19	TRBJ1-1	.	TRBD1	CASSPLPTGLGTEAFF	TGTGCCAGTAGTCCACTCCCGACAGGGTTGGGGACTGAAGCTTTCTTT
TRBV28	TRBJ2-3	.	.	CASEPGQVPWTQYF	TGTGCCAGCGAGCCGGGACAAGTTCCCTGGACGCAGTATTTT
TRBV4-2	TRBJ2-2	.	.	CASSHLGGMTGELFF	TGTGCCAGCAGCCATCTTGGCGGGATGACCGGGGAGCTGTTTTTT
TRBV5-1	TRBJ1-1	.	.	CASSTSRAGNTEAFF	TGCGCCAGCAGCACGTCGAGGGCCGGGAACACTGAAGCTTTCTTT
TRBV4-2	TRBJ2-7	.	.	CASSQERLGEQYF	TGTGCCAGCAGCCAAGAGCGACTCGGAGAGCAGTACTTC
TRBV29-1	TRBJ2-2	.	.	CSVALTLGGTGELFF	TGCAGCGTTGCCTTAACTTTGGGGGGCACCGGGGAGCTGTTTTTT
TRBV5-6	TRBJ2-5	.	.	CASSLYETQYF	TGTGCCAGCAGCTTGTATGAGACCCAGTACTTC
TRBV28	TRBJ2-7	.	TRBD2	CASGGGSDSYEQYF	TGTGCCAGTGGAGGCGGGAGCGACTCCTACGAGCAGTACTTC
TRBV29-1	TRBJ2-2	.	.	CSVVGRANTGELFF	TGCAGCGTAGTAGGCAGGGCGAACACCGGGGAGCTGTTTTTT
TRBV11-2	TRBJ2-2	.	TRBD2	CASSSGTSNTGELFF	TGTGCCAGCAGTTCGGGGACTAGCAACACCGGGGAGCTGTTTTTT
TRBV4-3	TRBJ2-7	.	.	CASSQDSPGSSYEQYF	TGCGCCAGCAGCCAAGATAGCCCGGGGAGCTCCTACGAGCAGTACTTC
TRBV5-5	TRBJ1-1	.	.	CASSLGGTTDTEAFF	TGTGCCAGCAGCTTGGGGGGGACTACAGACACTGAAGCTTTCTTT
TRBV18	TRBJ1-4	.	TRBD1	CASLQGTGDEKLFF	TGTGCCAGCTTACAGGGGACAGGCGATGAAAAACTGTTTTTT
TRBV7-2	TRBJ1-1	.	.	CASSLAGTPVGAFF	TGTGCCAGCAGCTTAGCGGGGACACCGGTAGGAGCTTTCTTT
TRBV7-2	TRBJ2-5	.	TRBD1	CASSLVGTGGWETQYF	TGTGCCAGCAGCTTAGTTGGGACAGGGGGGTGGGAGACCCAGTACTTC
TRBV5-1	TRBJ2-2	.	.	CASSEPTGTGELFF	TGCGCCAGCAGCGAACCTACAGGAACCGGGGAGCTGTTTTTT
TRBV28	TRBJ2-7	.	.	CASKDSDEQYF	TGTGCCAGCAAGGACAGCGACGAGCAGTACTTC
TRBV28	TRBJ1-2	.	.	CASSSQNGVRFDGYTF	TGTGCCAGCAGCTCCCAAAACGGGGTGAGGTTTGACGGCTACACCTTC
TRBV4-3	TRBJ2-1	.	TRBD2	CASSQDWGGPRNEQFF	TGCGCCAGCAGCCAAGACTGGGGAGGGCCTAGGAATGAGCAGTTCTTC
TRBV5-6	TRBJ2-3	.	TRBD2	CASSLVREGPPDTQYF	TGTGCCAGCAGCTTGGTGCGGGAGGGCCCCCCAGATACGCAGTATTTT
TRBV13	TRBJ2-7	.	TRBD1	CASSLRDRGHEQYF	TGTGCCAGCAGCCTACGGGACAGGGGACACGAGCAGTACTTC
TRBV27	TRBJ2-7	.	.	CASSSGLREQYF	TGTGCCAGCAGTTCCGGGTTACGCGAGCAGTACTTC
TRBV7-2	TRBJ1-4	.	.	CASSSQGGLNEKLFF	TGTGCCAGCAGCTCTCAAGGAGGCTTGAATGAAAAACTGTTTTTT
TRBV9	TRBJ2-1	.	.	CASSVEAAYYNEQFF	TGTGCCAGCAGCGTAGAAGCGGCTTACTACAATGAGCAGTTCTTC
TRBV28	TRBJ2-7	.	.	CASSSSAEIPYEQYF	TGTGCCAGCAGTTCTAGCGCGGAGATCCCCTACGAGCAGTACTTC
TRBV5-1	TRBJ2-1	once	TRBD2	CASSYAIAGGSDEQFF	TGCGCCAGCAGCTATGCTATAGCGGGAGGCAGTGATGAGCAGTTCTTC
TRBV7-2	TRBJ2-1	.	TRBD2	CASSLMSGRYNEQFF	TGTGCCAGCAGCTTAATGAGCGGGAGGTACAATGAGCAGTTCTTC
TRBV13	TRBJ2-5	.	.	CASSSQRDQETQYF	TGTGCCAGCAGCTCTCAGCGGGACCAAGAGACCCAGTACTTC
TRBV29-1	TRBJ2-1	.	TRBD1	CSVDLGQGLHEQFF	TGCAGCGTTGACCTGGGACAGGGTTTGCATGAGCAGTTCTTC
TRBV13	TRBJ2-3	few	TRBD2	CASSSARAGGSDTQYF	TGTGCCAGCAGCTCCGCCCGTGCGGGAGGGTCAGATACGCAGTATTTT
TRBV4-1	TRBJ2-1	.	TRBD2	CASSHGRVLTSGRAGYNEQFF	TGCGCCAGCAGCCATGGACGCGTTTTAACTAGCGGGAGGGCCGGGTACAATGAGCAGTTCTTC
TRBV5-1	TRBJ1-4	few	.	CASSRTWTATNEKLFF	TGCGCCAGCAGCCGTACGTGGACAGCAACTAATGAAAAACTGTTTTTT
TRBV7-2	TRBJ2-1	.	TRBD2	CASSILSGIRLNEQFF	TGTGCCAGCAGCATACTTAGCGGGATAAGGCTCAATGAGCAGTTCTTC
TRBV4-2	TRBJ2-6	.	.	CASSQDITGRANVLTF	TGTGCCAGCAGCCAAGATATAACGGGTAGGGCCAACGTCCTGACTTTC
TRBV13	TRBJ2-7	.	TRBD1	CASSFSGTGVEQYF	TGTGCCAGCAGCTTCTCCGGGACAGGGGTCGAGCAGTACTTC
TRBV6-1	TRBJ1-2	.	TRBD1	CASSVGTGGGYTF	TGTGCCAGCAGTGTTGGGACAGGGGGAGGCTACACCTTC
TRBV6-1	TRBJ2-7	.	TRBD1	CASSARFGQGVVTIYEQYF	TGTGCCAGCAGTGCTCGATTCGGACAGGGGGTTGTTACTATCTACGAGCAGTACTTC
TRBV2	TRBJ2-6	.	TRBD1	CATLTGTGSSGANVLTF	TGTGCCACCCTTACCGGGACAGGGAGCTCTGGGGCCAACGTCCTGACTTTC
TRBV6-5	TRBJ2-7	.	.	CATRLSRYEQYF	TGTGCCACCAGACTCTCCCGCTACGAGCAGTACTTC
TRBV19	TRBJ2-7	.	.	CASSISEAYSSYEQYF	TGTGCCAGTAGTATTTCTGAAGCGTATAGCTCCTACGAGCAGTACTTC
TRBV14	TRBJ1-4	.	.	CASSQDLAPGEKLFF	TGTGCCAGCAGCCAGGACTTGGCCCCTGGTGAAAAACTGTTTTTT
TRBV18	TRBJ1-4	few	.	CASSGAAGRKLFF	TGTGCCAGCTCAGGGGCAGCGGGGAGAAAACTGTTTTTT
TRBV6-5	TRBJ2-3	.	TRBD2	CASSTTSGSTDTQYF	TGTGCCAGCAGTACGACTAGCGGGAGCACAGATACGCAGTATTTT
TRBV7-8	TRBJ1-2	few	TRBD1	CASSLGQANYGYTF	TGTGCCAGCAGCTTGGGACAGGCTAACTATGGCTACACCTTC
TRBV4-2	TRBJ1-1	.	.	CASSQGGVEAFF	TGTGCCAGCAGCCAAGGGGGGGTAGAAGCTTTCTTT
TRBV5-1	TRBJ2-2	.	TRBD2	CASSLEASGNTGELFF	TGCGCCAGCAGCTTGGAGGCTAGCGGTAACACCGGGGAGCTGTTTTTT
TRBV7-9	TRBJ1-2	.	.	CASSLAREGGYTF	TGTGCCAGCAGCTTAGCTCGGGAAGGGGGCTACACCTTC
TRBV5-1	TRBJ1-4	.	TRBD1	CASSPWTGINEKLFF	TGCGCCAGCAGCCCTTGGACAGGGATTAATGAAAAACTGTTTTTT
TRBV7-3	TRBJ2-1	once	TRBD2	CASSLAPSGSYNEQFF	TGTGCCAGCAGCCTAGCCCCTAGCGGCTCCTACAATGAGCAGTTCTTC
TRBV19	TRBJ2-1	.	TRBD2	CASSPGVAGVGHEQFF	TGTGCCAGTAGCCCCGGGGTAGCGGGAGTGGGCCATGAGCAGTTCTTC